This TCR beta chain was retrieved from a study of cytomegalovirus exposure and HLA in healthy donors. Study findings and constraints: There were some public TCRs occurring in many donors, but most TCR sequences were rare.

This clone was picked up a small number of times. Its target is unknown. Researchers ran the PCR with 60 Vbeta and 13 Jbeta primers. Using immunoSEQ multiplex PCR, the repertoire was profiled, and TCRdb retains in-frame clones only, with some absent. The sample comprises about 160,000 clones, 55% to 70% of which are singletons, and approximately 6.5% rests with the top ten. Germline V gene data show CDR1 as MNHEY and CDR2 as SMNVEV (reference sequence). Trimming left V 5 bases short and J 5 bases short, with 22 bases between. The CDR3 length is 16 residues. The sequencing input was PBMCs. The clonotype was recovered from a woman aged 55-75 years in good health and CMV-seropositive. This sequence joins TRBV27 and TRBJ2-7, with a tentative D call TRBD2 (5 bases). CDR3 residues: CASSGYTSLERHEQYF. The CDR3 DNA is TGTGCCAGCAGTGGATATACTAGTCTTGAGCGGCACGAGCAGTACTTC.